This is a list of T cell receptor beta chains from one sample in a study of blood T cell repertoires in COVID-19. Repertoires were generated with immunoSEQ multiplex PCR, while TCRdb's copy carries only in-frame clones and drops some. The data contain 15,000 to 20,000 clones, 88% of them seen just once; the ten biggest clones take up approximately 2.9%. Material: peripheral blood. The receptors here all came from a human donor in a cohort sampled during active COVID-19. CDR3s leave out the opening cysteine and the closing phenylalanine or tryptophan.

CDR3 length | J gene | V gene | CDR3 protein
14 | TRBJ2-6 | TRBV3-1/TRBV3-2 | ASSQDSGVGANVLT
12 | TRBJ1-2 | TRBV27 | ASSHTGTGNGYT
12 | TRBJ1-3 | TRBV6-5 | ASSSRDRGNTIY
15 | TRBJ1-5 | TRBV28 | ASSLVGRGYSNQPQH
11 | TRBJ2-7 | TRBV2 | ASDRTGPYEQY
13 | TRBJ2-2 | TRBV11-2 | ASSLGSTNTGELF
12 | TRBJ2-2 | TRBV9 | ASSLRQHTGELF
10 | TRBJ2-5 | TRBV19 | ATRGGQETQY
12 | TRBJ2-7 | TRBV3-1/TRBV3-2 | ASSQEGSGYEQY
14 | TRBJ1-2 | TRBV6-5 | ASSYQRQGAASGYT
13 | TRBJ1-1 | TRBV27 | ASSLASGVNTEAF
12 | TRBJ1-2 | TRBV9 | ASSTGQGNYGYT
12 | TRBJ1-3 | TRBV5-6 | ASSLRGLGNTIY
13 | TRBJ1-2 | TRBV7-8 | ASSPRTHSSYGYT
15 | TRBJ2-3 | TRBV27 | ASSELRWSPSTDTQY
10 | TRBJ2-4 | TRBV12-3/TRBV12-4 | ASSGGTGNRY
13 | TRBJ2-1 | TRBV5-1 | ASSLGQVSYNEQF
13 | TRBJ2-2 | TRBV5-8 | ASSLNGQVSGELF
8 | TRBJ1-5 | TRBV6-1 | ASSEGPQH
11 | TRBJ1-2 | TRBV5-1 | ASSPGYGYGYT
10 | TRBJ1-1 | TRBV18 | ASSPRGGGAF
13 | TRBJ2-7 | TRBV28 | ASSSGQGGSYEQY
11 | TRBJ2-1 | TRBV7-9 | ASSSSTRNEQF